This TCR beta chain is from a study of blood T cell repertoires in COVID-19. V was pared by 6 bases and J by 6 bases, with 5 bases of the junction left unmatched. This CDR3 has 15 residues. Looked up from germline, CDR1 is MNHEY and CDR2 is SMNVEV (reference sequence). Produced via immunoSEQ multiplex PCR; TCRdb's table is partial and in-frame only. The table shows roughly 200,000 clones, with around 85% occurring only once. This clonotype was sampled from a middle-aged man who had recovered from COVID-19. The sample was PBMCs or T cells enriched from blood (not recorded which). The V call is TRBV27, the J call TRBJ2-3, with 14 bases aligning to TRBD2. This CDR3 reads CASRRLAGGQDTQYF. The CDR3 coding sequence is TGTGCCAGCAGGAGACTAGCGGGGGGGCAGGATACGCAGTATTTT.